This T cell receptor beta chain was recovered during a study of shared T cell receptors in the human thymus. Profiling relied on immunoSEQ multiplex PCR, and the TCRdb table lists in-frame clones only, not all of them. The sample has 630,000 or so clones, approximately 89% seen once. This CDR3 region has 14 residues. Trimming stripped 2 bases from V and 4 bases from J, with 9 bases between. The germline CDR1 and CDR2 sequences are SGHRS and YFSETQ. The sample was also linked to a second study, of human thymus T cells. From that report: Resections from corrective heart surgery provided thymus tissue. Reports from related research described highly overlapping thymic repertoires among unrelated individuals.

This sequence joins TRBV5-1 and TRBJ1-4, with a possible D match to TRBD1 (5 bases). The receptor's source is a boy younger than two with a congenital heart defect. Sequenced input: thymocytes. The CDR3 loop is CASSLGQGNEKLFF. The CDR3 region has the DNA TGCGCCAGCAGCTTAGGGCAGGGTAATGAAAAACTGTTTTTT.